These 18 T cell receptor beta chains were sequenced from one sample in a study of T-cell reconstitution after alpha-beta-depleted transplantation in children (dated by TCRdb to the mid-2010s). The treatment or condition label, read with the paper, signifies: allogeneic hematopoietic cell transplantation with graft depleted of TCRalphabeta T cells and CD19 B cells. Preparation of the library involved PCR. The sample was run on an Illumina HiSeq 2500. Molecular barcoding was employed in the preparation of TCR libraries, with unique molecular identifiers being used to normalize TCRbeta repertoire quantification. TCRdb reprocessed the public reads (quality trimming at Q25 with fastp, clone calling with MiXCR) and kept in-frame beta chains. When rows share a CDR3 protein, they turn into one entry using the most common DNA and genes. This sample lists under 300,000 distinct CDR3 sequences; approximately 10% were detected once. The ten largest clones capture around 24% of the sample.

Specimen: peripheral blood, collected 180 days after TCRalphabeta/CD19-depleted stem cell transplant. These receptors originate from a male patient aged 2-9 years who had a stem cell transplant for chronic granulomatous disease, so the T cells may come from the graft donor.

This clonotype was picked up a small number of times. J is TRBJ1-2 and V is TRBV27; a possible D gene is TRBD1 (5 bases). The CDR3 is 17 amino acids. CDR1 is MNHEY and CDR2 is SMNVEV in the germline V gene (reference sequence). The V end was cut by 2 bases, the J end by 3 bases, with 19 bases between. The CDR3 coding sequence is TGTGCCAGCAGTTTAACCCCTGCACCCTGGGGGGACTATGGCTACACCTTC. It is translated as CASSLTPAPWGDYGYTF.

This clonotype was counted ten times or more. This sequence joins TRBV25-1 and TRBJ2-1, with a possible D match to TRBD2 (9 bases). Per germline, CDR1 MGHDK and CDR2 SYGVNS. This CDR3 comprises 19 residues. Trimming left V 1 base short and J 5 bases short, with 24 bases between. CDR3 DNA: TGTGCCAGCAGTGAATCAGGACAGGGAGTAGCGGGAGCCCACAATGAGCAGTTCTTC. Translating gives CASSESGQGVAGAHNEQFF.

This clonotype was seen repeatedly, ten times or more. The V and J genes are TRBV4-3 and TRBJ1-2, with no clear D. CDR3 length: 13 amino acids. Trimming removed 0 bases at V and 5 bases at J, with 7 bases between. Germline CDR1 is LGHNA and CDR2 is YSLEER. The CDR3 region has the DNA TGCGCCAGCAGCCAAGATCGCGTGTATGGCTACACCTTC. Translation gives CASSQDRVYGYTF.

This clonotype has at least ten counts. The chain carries TRBV19 and TRBJ1-1; 7 positions agree with TRBD1. In germline, CDR1 is LNHDA, CDR2 SQIVND (reference sequence). The CDR3 length is 21 residues. The trim removed 3 bases at V and 0 bases at J, leaving 22 bases unmatched. The CDR3, as DNA: TGTGCCAGTAGTATTAAGGGGAACAGGGGAAGGTGGTACATACTGAACACTGAAGCTTTCTTT. Residues: CASSIKGNRGRWYILNTEAFF.

In this sample, this clonotype turned up many times. The chain recombines TRBV6-5 with TRBJ2-1; 7 nucleotides line up with TRBD1. The germline V gene encodes CDR1 MNHEY and CDR2 SVGAGI. This CDR3 is built from 18 residues. Trimming removed 4 bases from V and 3 bases from J; junction bases left unmatched: 15. CDR3 nucleotide sequence: TGTGCCAGCAGTTCGCGCTACCCCCGGGACAGAATCTACAATGAGCAGTTCTTC. Translating gives CASSSRYPRDRIYNEQFF.

This clonotype was counted many times. The rearrangement uses TRBV28 and TRBJ1-5; 7 nucleotides agree with TRBD1. V lost 5 bases, J lost 2 bases, and 3 bases stayed unmatched. There are 14 residues in the CDR3. CDR1 is MDHEN, CDR2 SYDVKM, per germline. The CDR3 DNA sequence: TGTGCCAGCAGTCAGGGGGGTCGCAATCAGCCCCAGCATTTT. Protein sequence: CASSQGGRNQPQHF.

This clonotype has ten or more counts. The chain is built from TRBV29-1 and TRBJ2-5, with a possible D match to TRBD2 (6 bases). There are 13 residues in the CDR3. Trimming shortened V by 5 bases and J by 4 bases, and 14 bases separated the two germline ends. The germline gives CDR1 SQVTM, CDR2 ANQGSEA. The CDR3 sequence: CSVQRRDGETQYF. Written as DNA, the CDR3 is TGCAGCGTTCAACGGAGGGATGGAGAGACCCAGTACTTC.

This clonotype was recorded many times. The chain uses TRBV7-6 and TRBJ1-5, with TRBD1 as a possible D gene (6 bases). Trimming shortened V by 5 bases and J by 2 bases, and 10 bases separated the two germline ends. CDR3 length equals 14 residues. Per germline, CDR1 SGHVS and CDR2 FNYEAQ. In DNA, the CDR3 is TGTGCCAGCAGCCCAGGGACATGCAATCAGCCCCAGCATTTT. Its translation is CASSPGTCNQPQHF.

This rearrangement joins TRBV13 to TRBJ1-2; D possibly corresponds to TRBD1 (5 bases). The CDR3 has 13 amino acids. Per the germline V gene, CDR1 is PRHDT and CDR2 is FYEKMQ (reference sequence). Trimming removed 4 bases at V and 7 bases at J, with 13 bases between. CDR3 DNA sequence: TGTGCCAGCAGCTCCGGGACCATTCCTGGCTACACCTTC. This translates into CASSSGTIPGYTF.

As to this clonotype: At one end, the junction sequence differs from germline, possibly due to a read error. The V call is TRBV7-9, the J call TRBJ1-3; D gene unclear. The CDR3 loop spans 14 amino acids. CDR1 is SEHNR and CDR2 is FQNEAQ in the germline V gene (reference sequence). For the CDR3, the DNA is TGTGCCAGCAGCTTTAAGGGAGCTGGAAACACCCTATATTTT. This sequence encodes CASSFKGAGNTLYF.

This clonotype was seen repeatedly, ten times or more. CDR3 amino acids: CASSRLAGVNTGELFF. The CDR3 DNA sequence: TGTGCCAGCAGTCGACTAGCGGGGGTCAACACCGGGGAGCTGTTTTTT. The rearrangement links TRBV12-3 or TRBV12-4 to TRBJ2-2; TRBD2 agrees at 12 bases. The CDR3 runs 16 residues. Unmatched junction bases numbered 3, after V lost 5 bases and J lost 2 bases.

The rearrangement links TRBV9 to TRBJ1-2; the D is unclear. CDR1 and CDR2 (germline): SGDLS, YYNGEE. This CDR3 contains 15 residues. The germline V and J ends were trimmed by 0 bases and 0 bases, with 9 bases remaining between them. DNA for the CDR3: TGTGCCAGCAGCGTAGGCGGCATAGCTAACTATGGCTACACCTTC. Its translation is CASSVGGIANYGYTF.

As to this clonotype: With a much larger clone just one base away, this may be a read error. The chain has TRBV29-1 and TRBJ2-1; 8 bases line up with TRBD1. The CDR3 covers 13 residues. From germline, CDR1 is SQVTM and CDR2 ANQGSEA. The CDR3, as DNA: TGCAGCGTCCGGGACAGGATTTACATTGAGCAGTTCTTC. Residues: CSVRDRIYIEQFF.

There are many counts of this clonotype. The rearrangement uses TRBV20-1 and TRBJ1-2; D might be TRBD1 (6 bases). This CDR3 contains 12 residues. With 4 bases removed from V and 5 bases from J, the gap between germline ends came to 11 bases. Germline CDR1 is DFQATT and CDR2 is SNEGSKA (reference sequence). CDR3 DNA: TGCAGTGCTATTCGACAGGTTTATGGCTACACCTTC. Translated, it gives CSAIRQVYGYTF.

This clonotype has at least ten counts. This chain uses TRBV20-1 with TRBJ2-1; D call uncertain. The V end was cut by 3 bases, the J end by 10 bases, with 16 bases between. Germline CDR1 is DFQATT and CDR2 is SNEGSKA (reference sequence). The CDR3 length is 13 residues. The DNA for the CDR3 is TGCAGTGCTAGCAACGCAGGTCGTCTCGAGCAGTTCTTC. It specifies CSASNAGRLEQFF.

This clonotype was found many times. This sequence joins TRBV12-3 or TRBV12-4 and TRBJ2-5; 9 nucleotides agree with TRBD2. Unmatched junction bases numbered 2, after V lost 8 bases and J lost 4 bases. CDR3 length: 12 amino acids. The CDR3 reads CASGGRAETQYF. CDR3 bases: TGTGCCAGCGGCGGGAGGGCAGAGACCCAGTACTTC.

This clonotype was recorded only once. This may be a read error, as it is one base from a much larger clone. V is TRBV4-3 and J is TRBJ2-5, with D perhaps being TRBD1 or TRBD2 (6 bases each). CDR3 length: 13 residues. Germline V gene lookup returns CDR1 LGHNA and CDR2 YSLEER. In DNA form, the CDR3 reads TGCGCCAGCAGGCAAGGAGGGGGTGAGACCCAGTACTTC. Amino acids: CASRQGGGETQYF.

In this sample, this clonotype turned up many times. This chain uses TRBV25-1 with TRBJ2-7; 7 bases match TRBD1. CDR3 length equals 16 residues. The trim removed 6 bases at V and 3 bases at J, leaving 14 bases unmatched. Germline V CDR1 and CDR2: MGHDK, SYGVNS. This CDR3 is CASSDETGQRGYEQYF. In DNA, the CDR3 is TGTGCCAGCAGCGACGAGACGGGACAGAGGGGCTACGAGCAGTACTTC.